The source of this T cell receptor (beta chain) is a study of cytomegalovirus exposure and HLA in healthy donors. Germline V gives CDR1 MNHNS, CDR2 SASEGT. V shed 5 bases, J shed 5 bases, and the junction held 5 bases outside the gene matches. The CDR3 has 14 residues. Primers for the PCR totalled 60 Vbeta and 13 Jbeta. Repertoires were generated with immunoSEQ multiplex PCR, while TCRdb's copy carries only in-frame clones and drops some. The repertoire holds 95,000 to 100,000 clones, with about four fifths as singletons. The receptor was derived from a woman aged 40 to 49 in good health and CMV-seronegative. The rearrangement links TRBV6-1 to TRBJ1-1; 10 bases are a match to TRBD1. Sequenced material: PBMCs. CDR3 region: CASSTTGGATEAFF. CDR3 nucleotide sequence: TGTGCCAGCAGTACGACAGGGGGCGCGACTGAAGCTTTCTTT.